A selection of T cell receptor beta chains follows, all from one sample in a study of beta chain features in type 1 diabetes. Repertoires were generated with immunoSEQ multiplex PCR, while TCRdb's copy carries only in-frame clones and drops some. The sample records some 44,000 clones, 65% to 70% being singletons. Input material: Tregs from blood. The receptors were gathered from a woman younger than 30 with type 1 diabetes. The CDR3 runs from the conserved cysteine through the conserved F or W. A D gene is named only where the DNA matches it firmly. The size entry is marked missing in some rows and otherwise reads once, few, many or a size class.

. | . | TRBJ1-1 | TRBV5-5 | TGTGCCAGCAGCTTTTCTGGGGGGGTAATGACTGAAGCTTTCTTT | CASSFSGGVMTEAFF
. | . | TRBJ1-6 | TRBV25-1 | TGTGCCAGCATGGCGGGCTCCTATAATTCACCCCTCCACTTT | CASMAGSYNSPLHF
. | TRBD1 | TRBJ1-6 | TRBV19 | TGTGCCAGTAGCTCGGACAGGGAAGCCGCATTTCGTTTGGGAGCCCTCCACTTT | CASSSDREAAFRLGALHF
few | . | TRBJ1-6 | TRBV27 | TGTGCCAGCAGCCCCAAGTGGGGACTGGAAAATTCACCCCTCCACTTT | CASSPKWGLENSPLHF
few | . | TRBJ1-1 | TRBV11-2 | TGTGCCAGCAGCCCACTACCGGGGGCTGAAGCTTTCTTT | CASSPLPGAEAFF
few | TRBD2 | TRBJ2-1 | TRBV27 | TGTGCCAGCAGTTTAAGCGCGGGAGGGTTCCATGAGCAGTTCTTC | CASSLSAGGFHEQFF
few | TRBD2 | TRBJ2-1 | TRBV13 | TGTGCCAGCAGCCCCCGGTCTAGCGGAGCGAACTACAATGAGCAGTTCTTC | CASSPRSSGANYNEQFF
medium-sized | . | TRBJ2-3 | TRBV5-1 | TGCGCCAGCAGCTTGTCTGGCGATACGCAGTATTTT | CASSLSGDTQYF
. | TRBD2 | TRBJ2-3 | TRBV5-1 | TGCGCCAGCAGCTTCGGGACTAGATTAGGCACAGATACGCAGTATTTT | CASSFGTRLGTDTQYF
few | TRBD1 | TRBJ2-7 | TRBV28 | TGTGCCAGCAGTATTGCGGGACAGGGGTCCTACGAGCAGTACTTC | CASSIAGQGSYEQYF
. | . | TRBJ2-7 | TRBV29-1 | TGCAGCGTTGGGCGGCCGAGCTCCTACGAGCAGTACTTC | CSVGRPSSYEQYF
few | TRBD2 | TRBJ2-3 | TRBV7-2 | TGTGCCAGCAGCTTTCCTAGCGGGGGGGCAACTGCAGATACGCAGTATTTT | CASSFPSGGATADTQYF
. | TRBD2 | TRBJ2-1 | TRBV28 | TGTGCCAGCAGACTAGCGGGAGGACTAAATGAGCAGTTCTTC | CASRLAGGLNEQFF
. | TRBD1 | TRBJ2-4 | TRBV29-1 | TGCAGCGTCATAAAGGACAGGGGATACATTCAGTACTTC | CSVIKDRGYIQYF
few | . | TRBJ1-1 | TRBV30 | TGTGCCTGGAGTGTTCCCCCCGGGGGAAACACTGAAGCTTTCTTT | CAWSVPPGGNTEAFF
. | . | TRBJ2-7 | TRBV7-9 | TGTGCCAGCCAGGGGAGTCACGAGCAGTACTTC | CASQGSHEQYF
. | . | TRBJ2-1 | TRBV4-2 | TGTGCCAGCAGCCAAGACCGGGGTAGTGGTGAGCAGTTCTTC | CASSQDRGSGEQFF
. | TRBD2 | TRBJ2-1 | TRBV28 | TGTGCCAGCACCCTTAGCGGGAGAGCCTACAATGAGCAGTTCTTC | CASTLSGRAYNEQFF
. | TRBD2 | TRBJ2-1 | TRBV7-3 | TGTGCCAGCAGCCGCGACGTCCGGGAGGTGGACAATGAGCAGTTCTTC | CASSRDVREVDNEQFF
. | . | TRBJ1-4 | TRBV7-9 | TGTGCCAGCAGCCCCCAGGGGAAACTGTTTTTT | CASSPQGKLFF
few | TRBD2 | TRBJ2-7 | TRBV7-2 | TGTGCCAGCAGCGTCGGGACTAGCGGGACTTTCTCCTACGAGCAGTACTTC | CASSVGTSGTFSYEQYF
. | . | TRBJ2-5 | TRBV7-7 | TGTGCTAGCAGCTTACGGGGTCAGGAGACCCAGTACTTC | CASSLRGQETQYF
. | . | TRBJ2-1 | TRBV19 | TGTGCCAGTAGTATAGCGGGGGGCAGGGGTGAGCAGTTCTTC | CASSIAGGRGEQFF
. | TRBD2 | TRBJ2-3 | TRBV6-6 | TGTGCCAGCAGATTTAGCGGGAGAACAGATACGCAGTATTTT | CASRFSGRTDTQYF
few | TRBD1 | TRBJ1-2 | TRBV19 | TGTGCCAGTACCCAACCCGGGACAGTCTATGGCTACACCTTC | CASTQPGTVYGYTF
. | . | TRBJ2-7 | TRBV7-9 | TGTGCCAGCAGCTTAGGGGCCTTGTGGGAGCAGTACTTC | CASSLGALWEQYF
. | . | TRBJ1-2 | TRBV5-1 | TGCGCCAGCAGCCTCCAGCCGGGAAACTATGGCTACACCTTC | CASSLQPGNYGYTF
. | TRBD2 | TRBJ2-7 | TRBV5-4 | TGTGCCAGCAGCTCGGGACTAGCGGGAGCCGAGCAGTACTTC | CASSSGLAGAEQYF
. | . | TRBJ1-2 | TRBV19 | TGTGCCAGTAGTCCCAGGGCGGATGGCTACACCTTC | CASSPRADGYTF
. | . | TRBJ2-1 | TRBV29-1 | TGCAGCGGCGGACAGCGAACCCCCCGCAATGAGCAGTTCTTC | CSGGQRTPRNEQFF
. | . | TRBJ2-7 | TRBV2 | TGTGCCAGCGGGGGGAACGAGCAGTACTTC | CASGGNEQYF
. | TRBD2 | TRBJ2-5 | TRBV4-2 | TGTGCCAGCAGCCAGCCGGTGTCGCTAGCGGGAGATCGTCAAGAGACCCAGTACTTC | CASSQPVSLAGDRQETQYF
. | . | TRBJ1-4 | TRBV5-1 | TGCGCCAGCAGCTCCGGGGGGATTTGGCGCGAAAAACTGTTTTTT | CASSSGGIWREKLFF
. | . | TRBJ2-5 | TRBV4-3 | TGCGCCAGCAGCCAAGTGCGTTTAGGACCAGCGGGAGAGACCCAGTACTTC | CASSQVRLGPAGETQYF
. | . | TRBJ2-1 | TRBV6-5 | TGTGCCAGCAGTACCCCGAGGTACAATGAGCAGTTCTTC | CASSTPRYNEQFF
. | . | TRBJ2-3 | TRBV5-1 | TGCGCCAGCAGCTTGGACAGAACAGATACGCAGTATTTT | CASSLDRTDTQYF
. | . | TRBJ2-1 | TRBV5-4 | TGTGCCAGCAGCTCCCCTTCGAGCTCCTACAATGAGCAGTTCTTC | CASSSPSSSYNEQFF
medium-sized | . | TRBJ2-5 | TRBV29-1 | TGCAGCGCAGGCGAGACCCAGTACTTC | CSAGETQYF
. | TRBD1 | TRBJ2-7 | TRBV10-1 | TGCGCCAGCAGTGAGAACAGGGGGTCCTACGAGCAGTACTTC | CASSENRGSYEQYF
. | . | TRBJ2-7 | TRBV19 | TGTGCCTCGAGGGGGAGGGCTCCCTTCTACGAGCAGTACTTC | CASRGRAPFYEQYF
. | TRBD2 | TRBJ2-1 | TRBV7-3 | TGTGCCAGCAGCTTGACTAGCGGGATGAGGAATGAGCAGTTCTTC | CASSLTSGMRNEQFF
. | . | TRBJ1-3 | TRBV6-1 | TGTGCCAGCCGCCCTCTAGGTGGAAACACCATATATTTT | CASRPLGGNTIYF
. | TRBD2 | TRBJ2-1 | TRBV4-2 | TGTGCCAGCAGCCAAGATTGGGCTAGCGGGCGCAATGAGCAGTTCTTC | CASSQDWASGRNEQFF
. | TRBD1 | TRBJ2-7 | TRBV29-1 | TGCAGCGTCGCCCGGGACAGGGCGAGTCACCGCCCCTTCGAGCAGTACTTC | CSVARDRASHRPFEQYF
. | TRBD2 | TRBJ2-7 | TRBV7-9 | TGTGCCAGCAGCCTTCGACTAGCGGGGGGGAACGAGCAGTACTTC | CASSLRLAGGNEQYF
. | . | TRBJ2-1 | TRBV9 | TGTGCCAGCAGCGTAGGTGGAGGGAGCTCCTACAATGAGCAGTTCTTC | CASSVGGGSSYNEQFF
. | . | TRBJ1-2 | TRBV6-5 | TGTGCCAGCAGTTCCTGGAGTAGTCATGGCTACACCTTC | CASSSWSSHGYTF
. | . | TRBJ2-1 | TRBV7-2 | TGTGCCAGCAGCCGGGGGGCCATATACAATGAGCAGTTCTTC | CASSRGAIYNEQFF
. | . | TRBJ1-5 | TRBV7-9 | TGTGCCAGCAGCTTAAGTGGGGCTGATCAGCCCCAGCATTTT | CASSLSGADQPQHF
. | . | TRBJ2-1 | TRBV9 | TGTGCCAGCAGCGGGAGGCGGGCAGTTGGACCCAATGAGCAGTTCTTC | CASSGRRAVGPNEQFF